The 27 T cell receptor beta chains listed next were all sequenced from one sample in a study of blood T cell repertoires in COVID-19. Assay used: immunoSEQ multiplex PCR; TCRdb lists only in-frame clones, some missing. The sample carries more than 30,000 clones, around 87% recorded once. Sequenced: peripheral blood. These receptors originate from a man in his sixties with active COVID-19.

This chain joins TRBV7-8 and TRBJ2-3, with 8 positions matching TRBD2. This CDR3 is 17 amino acids long. The J segment lost 2 bases and the V segment lost 5 bases, leaving 12 bases of the junction unmatched. Germline CDR1 and CDR2: SGHVS and FQNEAQ. The CDR3 DNA reads TGTGCCAGCAGCCCACCGTCTAGCGGGTTCCTCACAGATACGCAGTATTTT. Amino acid sequence: CASSPPSSGFLTDTQYF.

The chain uses TRBV14 and TRBJ1-6; possibly TRBD1 for D (5 bases). The length of the CDR3 is 14 residues. Germline CDR1 and CDR2: SGHDN and FVKESK. Trimming removed 3 bases from V and 5 bases from J, with 8 bases in between. The chain's CDR3 is CASSHRGNNSPLHF. The CDR3 nucleotides are TGTGCCAGCAGCCATAGGGGAAATAATTCACCCCTCCACTTT.

In DNA form, the CDR3 reads TGTGCCAGCAGCACCGGGACTAGCGGATTCTACGAGCAGTACTTC. This gives the protein CASSTGTSGFYEQYF. The V and J genes are TRBV28 and TRBJ2-7; 11 nucleotides align to TRBD2. CDR1 is MDHEN, CDR2 SYDVKM, per germline. The J segment lost 3 bases and the V segment lost 6 bases, leaving 7 bases of the junction unmatched. The CDR3 has 15 amino acids.

The rearrangement links TRBV4-2 to TRBJ2-7, with 9 bases matching TRBD2. The CDR3 extends over 14 amino acids. Germline assignment: CDR1 LGHNA and CDR2 YNFKEQ. The J segment lost 3 bases and the V segment lost 4 bases, leaving 4 bases of the junction unmatched. This chain's CDR3 is CASSPGLAGYEQYF. CDR3 sequence (DNA): TGTGCCAGCAGCCCGGGACTAGCCGGCTACGAGCAGTACTTC.

The V gene is TRBV7-9, the J gene TRBJ1-2; TRBD1 might be the D (6 bases). The CDR3 runs to 13 residues. The germline gives CDR1 SEHNR, CDR2 FQNEAQ (reference sequence). V was shortened by 6 bases and J by 3 bases, with 11 bases between the two germline ends. Written as DNA, the CDR3 is TGTGCCAGCAGTCTGGACAGACACTATGGCTACACCTTC. The encoded protein is CASSLDRHYGYTF.

The chain has TRBV27 and TRBJ2-7; 10 bases are shared with TRBD2. The V segment lost 6 bases and the J segment 4 bases; nucleotides outside the gene matches: 12. The germline V gene has CDR1 MNHEY and CDR2 SMNVEV (reference sequence). The CDR3 covers 16 residues. The CDR3 is CASRPFPGLARYEQYF. DNA for the CDR3: TGTGCCAGCAGGCCATTCCCGGGACTAGCGAGATACGAGCAGTACTTC.

J is TRBJ1-5 and V is TRBV7-8; TRBD1 matches at 8 bases. Germline-derived CDR1 and CDR2 are SGHVS and FQNEAQ. The V segment lost 5 bases and the J segment 1 base; nucleotides outside the gene matches: 10. This CDR3 comprises 17 residues. The CDR3 DNA reads as TGTGCCAGCAGCCAAAAGGACAGGGCAGAAAGCAATCAGCCCCAGCATTTT. Its translation: CASSQKDRAESNQPQHF.

The chain links TRBV20-1 to TRBJ1-2; TRBD1 might be the D (5 bases). The V gene's germline CDR1 is DFQATT and CDR2 SNEGSKA (reference sequence). The CDR3 is 10 amino acids. Trimming stripped 7 bases from V and 8 bases from J, with 11 bases between. The CDR3 protein is CSVGQAGYTF. DNA of the CDR3: TGCAGTGTAGGACAAGCGGGCTACACCTTC.

The V call is TRBV18, the J call TRBJ2-3; possibly TRBD2 for D (5 bases). V lost 1 base and J lost 2, with 10 bases in between. The CDR3 has 15 residues. Germline loops: CDR1 KGHSH, CDR2 LQKENI. The CDR3 loop reads CASSPRRLHTDTQYF. CDR3 coding DNA: TGTGCCAGCTCACCACGGAGGCTACACACAGATACGCAGTATTTT.

This sequence joins TRBV5-6 and TRBJ1-4; TRBD1 might be the D (5 bases). Trimming left V 7 bases short and J 6 bases short, with 16 bases between. Germline V gene data show CDR1 as SGHDT and CDR2 as YYEEEE. There are 14 residues in the CDR3. CDR3 protein: CASGHGVRDEKLFF. CDR3 in DNA: TGTGCCAGCGGACACGGCGTCCGGGATGAAAAACTGTTTTTT.

The rearrangement uses TRBV9 and TRBJ2-5; tentative D call: TRBD2 (5 bases). Between the trimmed V and J ends, which lost 5 bases and 1 base, there was a span of 9 bases. Germline values: CDR1 SGDLS, CDR2 YYNGEE. This CDR3 has 13 amino acids. For the CDR3, the DNA is TGTGCCAGCAGGGGAGTCGGCCAAGAGACCCAGTACTTC. This gives the protein CASRGVGQETQYF. Based on the CDR3 plus reference TRBV9 and TRBJ2-5, the full variable domain is DSGVTQTPKHLITATGQRVTLRCSPRSGDLSVYWYQQSLDQGLQFLIQYYNGEERAKGNILERFSAQQFPDLHSELNLSSLELGDSALYFCASRGVGQETQYFGPGTRLLVL.

This chain uses TRBV10-3 with TRBJ2-3; D not resolved. The length of the CDR3 is 14 residues. Germline CDR1 is ENHRY and CDR2 is SYGVKD. Trimming took 0 bases from V and 6 from J, leaving 10 bases between them. CDR3 sequence reads: CAISESTGPDTQYF. The DNA of the CDR3 is TGTGCCATCAGTGAGTCGACGGGTCCCGATACGCAGTATTTT.

The chain combines TRBV6-5 with TRBJ1-1, with D unclear. The CDR3 is 11 amino acids. The V and J ends lost 8 bases and 1 base respectively, with 5 bases between them. Germline assignment: CDR1 MNHEY and CDR2 SVGAGI. The CDR3 nucleotides are TGTGCCAGCGGCAGGAACACTGAAGCTTTCTTT. This sequence encodes CASGRNTEAFF.

This chain links TRBV5-6 with TRBJ1-2; no reliable D call. Trimming removed 0 bases from V and 7 bases from J, with 10 bases in between. Germline V lookup: CDR1 SGHDT, CDR2 YYEEEE. CDR3 length: 13 amino acids. CDR3 sequence reads: CASSLALGGGYTF. DNA for the CDR3: TGTGCCAGCAGCTTGGCCCTGGGAGGTGGCTACACCTTC.

V and J are TRBV7-2 and TRBJ2-1; 8 positions match TRBD2. Germline V gene sequence: CDR1 SGHTA, CDR2 FQGNSA. V shed 5 bases and J 6 bases; nucleotides not matched to a gene: 6. The CDR3 has 14 residues. For the CDR3, the DNA is TGTGCCAGCAGCCGGGGGACTAGTGGCAATGAGCAGTTCTTC. Translation: CASSRGTSGNEQFF. The whole variable domain, filled in from reference TRBV7-2 and TRBJ2-1, reads GAGVSQSPSNKVTEKGKDVELRCDPISGHTALYWYRQSLGQGLEFLIYFQGNSAPDKSGLPSDRFSAERTGGSVSTLTIQRTQQEDSAVYLCASSRGTSGNEQFFGPGTRLTVL.

The chain employs TRBV6-1 and TRBJ1-2; 7 bases align to TRBD1. Germline CDR1 and CDR2: MNHNS and SASEGT. The CDR3 is made up of 15 amino acids. With 3 bases clipped from V and 6 bases from J, the junction kept 10 bases outside the gene matches. The CDR3: CASSDLTGRRDGYTF. Here the CDR3 DNA reads TGTGCCAGCAGTGACCTGACAGGGAGGAGGGATGGCTACACCTTC.

The rearrangement links TRBV18 to TRBJ2-1; D possibly corresponds to TRBD1 (5 bases). CDR1 KGHSH and CDR2 LQKENI come from the germline V gene. V was cut by 3 bases and J by 7 bases, with 19 bases left in between. CDR3 length equals 16 residues. In nucleotides, the CDR3 is TGTGCCAGCTCACCCAAAATGATTGGGGCGCGGAATGAGCAGTTCTTC. Translated, it gives CASSPKMIGARNEQFF.

The chain couples TRBV4-2 to TRBJ1-1, with D unresolved. Germline loops: CDR1 LGHNA, CDR2 YNFKEQ. V lost 2 bases and J lost 2, with 12 bases in between. The CDR3 consists of 15 residues. CDR3: CASSQLSQANTEAFF. The CDR3 DNA follows: TGTGCCAGCAGCCAATTGTCGCAGGCCAACACTGAAGCTTTCTTT.

The J gene is TRBJ1-1, the V gene TRBV11-2, with TRBD1 matching over 8 bases. CDR1 is SGHAT, CDR2 FQNNGV, per germline. The J segment lost 4 bases and the V segment lost 1 base, leaving 5 bases of the junction unmatched. The CDR3 sequence is 15 residues long. CDR3 loop: CASSLAQGAITEAFF. CDR3 bases: TGTGCCAGCAGCTTAGCCCAGGGGGCAATCACTGAAGCTTTCTTT.

This clone showed up just a few times. V and J are TRBV7-9 and TRBJ2-3, with D perhaps TRBD1 (5 bases). With 4 bases removed from V and 5 bases from J, the gap between germline ends came to 16 bases. This CDR3 region has 15 residues. Germline CDR1 reads SEHNR; CDR2 reads FQNEAQ (reference sequence). The CDR3 sequence is CASSSQTDFIDTQYF. The CDR3 DNA is TGTGCCAGCAGCTCCCAGACAGACTTTATAGATACGCAGTATTTT.

There are a few counts of this clone. The CDR3 bases are TGTGCCAGCAGCGAAAGAGGGGGGGTGAACTCCTACAATGAGCAGTTCTTC. This translates into CASSERGGVNSYNEQFF. The genes are TRBV7-2 and TRBJ2-1, with D maybe TRBD2 (7 bases). V lost 5 bases, J lost 0 bases, and 17 bases lay in between. The V gene's germline CDR1 is SGHTA and CDR2 FQGNSA. The CDR3 runs 17 residues.

V and J are TRBV9 and TRBJ1-3, with 7 bases lining up with TRBD1. Germline CDR1 SGDLS, CDR2 YYNGEE. J lost 1 base, V lost 3 bases, and 7 bases had no gene match. CDR3 length: 16 residues. In DNA form, the CDR3 reads TGTGCCAGCAGCGCCCGGGACAGAGCGTCTGGAAACACCATATATTTT. Its protein is CASSARDRASGNTIYF.

This clone was found a few times. The chain joins TRBV19 to TRBJ2-3; TRBD2 aligns across 8 bases. From germline, CDR1 is LNHDA and CDR2 SQIVND (reference sequence). J lost 5 bases, V lost 3 bases, and 4 bases had no gene match. This CDR3 region has 14 residues. The CDR3 reads CASSIAGGLDTQYF. CDR3 coding DNA: TGTGCCAGTAGTATCGCGGGGGGCCTAGATACGCAGTATTTT.

The chain carries TRBV6-4 and TRBJ2-1, with D perhaps TRBD1 (6 bases). The CDR3 runs 15 residues. Germline-derived CDR1 and CDR2 are MRHNA and SNTAGT. V shed 5 bases and J shed 8 bases, with 19 bases lying between them. DNA for the CDR3: TGTGCCAGCAGTCCCTGGGACATCCCGGTCGATGAGCAGTTCTTC. Encoded protein: CASSPWDIPVDEQFF.

The gene calls are TRBV27 and TRBJ1-1; D not certain. The CDR3 is 14 amino acids. The germline gives CDR1 MNHEY, CDR2 SMNVEV (reference sequence). The V end was cut by 3 bases, the J end by 6 bases, with 14 bases between. CDR3 bases: TGTGCCAGCAGTTTGGGTCGGGGTTCTTCTGAAGCTTTCTTT. It yields the protein CASSLGRGSSEAFF.

This clone was observed once. The J gene is TRBJ2-7, the V gene TRBV5-1; 7 bases are a match to TRBD2. V lost 6 bases and J lost 3; bases outside the gene matches: 9. Germline values: CDR1 SGHRS, CDR2 YFSETQ. The CDR3 is made up of 14 amino acids. The DNA for the CDR3 is TGCGCCAGCACCCAATCGGGGGGACTCTACGAGCAGTACTTC. Its translation: CASTQSGGLYEQYF. Full variable domain (rest looked up from reference TRBV5-1 and TRBJ2-7): KAGVTQTPRYLIKTRGQQVTLSCSPISGHRSVSWYQQTPGQGLQFLFEYFSETQRNKGNFPGRFSGRQFSNSRSEMNVSTLELGDSALYLCASTQSGGLYEQYFGPGTRLTVT.

The chain has TRBV3-1 (or the pseudogene TRBV3-2) and TRBJ2-3, with TRBD2 identical over 7 bases. From germline, CDR1 is LGHDT and CDR2 YNNKEL (reference sequence). The CDR3 totals 12 residues. J gave up 11 bases and V 6 bases, and 8 bases lay outside the gene matches. The CDR3 region has the DNA TGTGCCAGCAGGGACCCAGGGACTATGCAGTATTTT. Translation: CASRDPGTMQYF.